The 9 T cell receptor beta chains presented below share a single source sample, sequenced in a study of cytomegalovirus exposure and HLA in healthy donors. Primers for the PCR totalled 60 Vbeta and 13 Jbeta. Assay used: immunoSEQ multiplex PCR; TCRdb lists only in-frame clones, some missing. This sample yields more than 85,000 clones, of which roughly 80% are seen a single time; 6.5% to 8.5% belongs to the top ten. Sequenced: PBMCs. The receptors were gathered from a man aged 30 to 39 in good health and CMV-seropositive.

The CDR3 spells CASTTGMKQPQHF. The CDR3 DNA follows: TGTGCCTCAACAACAGGGATGAAACAGCCCCAGCATTTT. The rearrangement uses TRBV5-6 and TRBJ1-5; D may be TRBD1 (6 bases). The ends were cut back, 10 bases at V and 7 bases at J, with 18 bases in the middle. CDR1 is SGHDT, CDR2 YYEEEE, per germline. The CDR3 consists of 13 residues.

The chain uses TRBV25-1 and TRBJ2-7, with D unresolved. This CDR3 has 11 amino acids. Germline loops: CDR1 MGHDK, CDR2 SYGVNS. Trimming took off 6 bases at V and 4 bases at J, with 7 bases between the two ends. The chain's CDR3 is CASSPMYEQYF. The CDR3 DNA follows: TGTGCCAGCAGCCCAATGTACGAGCAGTACTTC.

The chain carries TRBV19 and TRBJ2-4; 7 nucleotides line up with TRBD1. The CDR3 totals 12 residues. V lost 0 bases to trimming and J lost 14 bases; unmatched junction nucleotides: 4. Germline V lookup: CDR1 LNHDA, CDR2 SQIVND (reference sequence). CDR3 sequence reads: CASSIEGRGKYF. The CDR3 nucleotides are TGTGCCAGTAGTATAGAGGGCAGGGGGAAGTACTTC. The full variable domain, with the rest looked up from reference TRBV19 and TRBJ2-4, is DGGITQSPKYLFRKEGQNVTLSCEQNLNHDAMYWYRQDPGQGLRLIYYSQIVNDFQKGDIAEGYSVSREKKESFPLTVTSAQKNPTAFYLCASSIEGRGKYFGAGTRLSVL.

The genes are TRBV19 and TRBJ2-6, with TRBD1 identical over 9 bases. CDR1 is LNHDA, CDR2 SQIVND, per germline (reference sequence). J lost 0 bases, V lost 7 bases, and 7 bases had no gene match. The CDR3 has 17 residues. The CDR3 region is CASNTGTGFSGANVLTF. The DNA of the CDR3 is TGTGCCAGTAACACCGGGACAGGGTTCTCTGGGGCCAACGTCCTGACTTTC.

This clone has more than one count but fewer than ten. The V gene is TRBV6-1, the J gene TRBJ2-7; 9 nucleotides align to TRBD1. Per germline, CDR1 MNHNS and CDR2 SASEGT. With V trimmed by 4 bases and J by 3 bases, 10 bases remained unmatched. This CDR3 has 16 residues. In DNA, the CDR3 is TGTGCCAGCAGTGCTCACACCGGGACAGGGTACTACGAGCAGTACTTC. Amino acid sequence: CASSAHTGTGYYEQYF.

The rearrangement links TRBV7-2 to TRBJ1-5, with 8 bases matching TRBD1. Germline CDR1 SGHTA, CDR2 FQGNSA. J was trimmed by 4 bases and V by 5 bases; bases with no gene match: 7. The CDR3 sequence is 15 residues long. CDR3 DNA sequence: TGTGCCAGCAGCATTAGGACAGGGTTGAATCAGCCCCAGCATTTT. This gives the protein CASSIRTGLNQPQHF.

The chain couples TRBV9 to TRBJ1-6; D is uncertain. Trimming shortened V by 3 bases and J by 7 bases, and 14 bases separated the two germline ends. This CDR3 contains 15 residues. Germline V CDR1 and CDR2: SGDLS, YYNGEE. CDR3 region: CASSADTTTNSPLHF. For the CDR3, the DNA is TGTGCCAGCAGCGCTGACACAACCACAAATTCACCCCTCCACTTT. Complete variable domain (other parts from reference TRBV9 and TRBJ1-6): DSGVTQTPKHLITATGQRVTLRCSPRSGDLSVYWYQQSLDQGLQFLIQYYNGEERAKGNILERFSAQQFPDLHSELNLSSLELGDSALYFCASSADTTTNSPLHFGNGTRLTVT.

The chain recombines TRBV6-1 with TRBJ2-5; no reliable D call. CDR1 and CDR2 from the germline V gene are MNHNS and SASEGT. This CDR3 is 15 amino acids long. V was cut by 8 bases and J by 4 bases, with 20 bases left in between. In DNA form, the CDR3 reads TGTGCCAGCCGCCGTGTGGCGGAGAGATTAGAGACCCAGTACTTC. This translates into CASRRVAERLETQYF.

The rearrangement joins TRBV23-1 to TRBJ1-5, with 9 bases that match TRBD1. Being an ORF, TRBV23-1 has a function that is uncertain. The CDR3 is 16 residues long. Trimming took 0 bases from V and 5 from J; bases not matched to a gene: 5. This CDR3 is CASSQSEQGADQPQHF. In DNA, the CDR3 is TGCGCCAGCAGTCAATCAGAACAGGGGGCTGATCAGCCCCAGCATTTT.